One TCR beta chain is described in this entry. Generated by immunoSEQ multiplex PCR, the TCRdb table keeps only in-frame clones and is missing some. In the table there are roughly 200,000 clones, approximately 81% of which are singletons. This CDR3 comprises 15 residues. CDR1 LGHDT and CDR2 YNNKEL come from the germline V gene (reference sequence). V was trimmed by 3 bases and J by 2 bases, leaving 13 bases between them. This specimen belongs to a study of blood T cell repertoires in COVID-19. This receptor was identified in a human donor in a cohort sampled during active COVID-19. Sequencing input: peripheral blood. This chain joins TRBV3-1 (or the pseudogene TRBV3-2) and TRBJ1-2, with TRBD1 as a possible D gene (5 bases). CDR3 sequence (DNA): TGTGCCAGCAGCCAGGGGGGGACCGCGAACTATGGCTACACCTTC. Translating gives CASSQGGTANYGYTF.